This T cell receptor (beta chain) was retrieved from a study of blood T cell repertoires in COVID-19. About the study: COVID-19 samples, acute and convalescent, were from the United States, Italy and Spain. PBMCs, B-cell-depleted T cells, or T cells were the source of the cDNA or gDNA that made up the material.

Original data processing: Reference gene primer amplification gave nucleated cell count estimates. Measured with immunoSEQ multiplex PCR; TCRdb has only the in-frame clones, and not every one. V, J and clone size derive from that table, while D and trimming were established from the DNA sequence. Of about 140,000 clones in the sample, roughly 85% were seen once. Germline V gene sequence: CDR1 SEHNR, CDR2 FQNEAQ (reference sequence). The CDR3 sequence is 14 residues long. The V gene lost 3 bases and the J gene lost 6 bases, with 12 bases spanning the gap. The TCR comes from a man in his sixties with acute or convalescent COVID-19. Sample: peripheral blood. The chain links TRBV7-9 to TRBJ2-4, with a possible D match to TRBD1 (5 bases). The CDR3 region has the DNA TGTGCCAGCAGCTTGGGTCAGGGAACAAACATTCAGTACTTC. Its protein product is CASSLGQGTNIQYF.